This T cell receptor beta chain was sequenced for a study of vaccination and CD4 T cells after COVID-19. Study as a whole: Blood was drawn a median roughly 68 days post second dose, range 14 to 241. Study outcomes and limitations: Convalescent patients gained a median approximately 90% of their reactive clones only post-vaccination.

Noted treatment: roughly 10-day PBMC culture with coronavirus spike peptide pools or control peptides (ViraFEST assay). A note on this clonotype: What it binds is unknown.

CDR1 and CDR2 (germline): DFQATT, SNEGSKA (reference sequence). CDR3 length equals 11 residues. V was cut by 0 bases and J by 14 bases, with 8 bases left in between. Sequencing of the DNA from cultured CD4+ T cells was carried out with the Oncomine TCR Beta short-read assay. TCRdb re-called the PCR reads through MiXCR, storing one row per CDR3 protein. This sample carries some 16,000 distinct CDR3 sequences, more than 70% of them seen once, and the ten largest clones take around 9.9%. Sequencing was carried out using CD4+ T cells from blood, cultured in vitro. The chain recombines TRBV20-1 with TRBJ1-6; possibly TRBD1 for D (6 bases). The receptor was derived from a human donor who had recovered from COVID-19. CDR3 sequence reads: CSAREQGSLHF. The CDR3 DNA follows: TGCAGTGCTAGAGAACAGGGATCCCTCCACTTT.